This T cell receptor (beta chain) appears in the sequencing data of a study of blood T cell repertoires in COVID-19 (dated by TCRdb to the early 2020s). For context, the study as a whole: Samples from collaborators originated in the United States, Italy and Spain and spanned both the acute and convalescent phases of COVID-19. The material from the prospective study consisted of cDNA or gDNA derived from T cells, B-cell-depleted T cells, or PBMCs. Deeply sampled blood TCRbeta repertoires from subjects exposed to, actively infected with, or recovered from COVID-19 were included in the dataset. The repertoires were released in a freely available public database intended as a resource for research on the immune response to SARS-CoV-2. Samples came from the ongoing ImmuneRACE study (first 160 participants) plus 1,254 subjects from 6 global collaborators. Sample metadata almost always included a de-identified subject ID, COVID-19 status, age in years and sex. Where available, HLA class I and class II types were obtained from metadata supplied by the sample provider rather than from assay-based typing.

The study at large found these results: How much clinical and demographic metadata was included differed by source and by participant, and the metadata was provided uncurated.

The V end gives up 0 bases and the J end 7 bases, leaving 10 bases in the junction not matched to a gene. The CDR3 runs 16 residues from the cysteine to the phenylalanine. The only DNA kept is the CDR3, 48 bases in frame from the first base. From a lookup of the germline V gene, CDR1 and CDR2 are SGHAT and FQNNGV. Whole blood was collected in K2EDTA tubes by collaborating institutions according to the institutions' own protocols. For TCRbeta analysis, collaborator samples were shipped as frozen whole blood, as isolated PBMCs, or as DNA extracted from either sample type. TCRbeta CDR3 regions were amplified from genomic DNA by means of the immunoSEQ Assay, a bias-controlled multiplex PCR. Per the source publication's procedure: The number of nucleated cells in each sample was estimated by amplification of reference gene primers within the assay. Sequence reads were collapsed and filtered to measure the absolute abundance of every unique TCRbeta CDR3 rearrangement. For each sample, productive Simpson clonality was calculated by taking the square root of Simpson's diversity index across productive rearrangements. TCRdb obtained this table from immuneACCESS and retained in-frame rearrangements with V and J assigned. These tables miss some clones; where compared with another copy, unresolved V genes account for less than half of the shortfall, and the remainder is unexplained. The V and J calls and clone size were taken over from that table, and D and trimming were inferred from the DNA. The sample table contains approximately 60,000 clones; only one count was recorded for around four fifths of them. The ten biggest clones cover roughly 20% of the sample.

With respect to this clone: The target of this receptor is not known. No base qualities exist here, and no much larger clone lies one base off it.

The chain employs TRBV11-2 and TRBJ1-2; 8 junctional bases match TRBD1. The origin of this receptor is a woman older than 75 with active or convalescent COVID-19. Sequenced: peripheral blood. The CDR3 reads as follows: CASSLDQGAGWGGYTF. The DNA sequence is given as TGTGCCAGCAGCTTAGATCAGGGGGCTGGATGGGGTGGCTACACCTTC.